A single sample is the source of the 30 T cell receptor beta chains below, sequenced in a study of spatial heterogeneity in lung cancer. Time point in this sample: sample taken at primary tumor resection. Unsorted whole RNA from tumor, nontumor lung or frozen PBMC underwent sequencing. TCRdb fed the 5' RACE reads into MiXCR, producing one record per CDR3 protein. The table records about 75,000 distinct CDR3 sequences, 10% to 15% of them present only once. The source material was PBMCs, sampled at surgery. The receptor set was obtained from a male donor with early-stage non-small cell lung cancer.

The chain combines TRBV4-1 with TRBJ2-7; a weak D match, TRBD1 (5 bases). CDR3 length equals 14 residues. Germline V gene data show CDR1 as MGHRA and CDR2 as YSYEKL. The ends were cut back, 0 bases at V and 5 bases at J, with 11 bases in the middle. In DNA, the CDR3 is TGCGCCAGCAGCCAAGATATGGCCAGGGACGAGCAGTACTTC. Amino acids: CASSQDMARDEQYF.

This clonotype was observed a handful of times. The rearrangement links TRBV30 to TRBJ2-7; D not resolved. Germline loops: CDR1 GTSNPN, CDR2 SVGIG (reference sequence). V lost 0 bases to trimming and J lost 3 bases, with 15 bases between them. The CDR3 is made up of 15 amino acids. The CDR3: CAWSVLGERGYEQYF. The CDR3 DNA reads as TGTGCCTGGAGTGTACTTGGGGAAAGAGGCTACGAGCAGTACTTC. Full variable domain (missing parts from reference TRBV30 and TRBJ2-7): SQTIHQWPATLVQPVGSPLSLECTVEGTSNPNLYWYRQAAGRGLQLLFYSVGIGQISSEVPQNLSASRPQDRQFILSSKKLLLSDSGFYLCAWSVLGERGYEQYFGPGTRLTVT.

This clonotype was observed many times. This chain connects TRBV14 to TRBJ2-7; D is unresolved. Trimming shortened V by 4 bases and J by 6 bases, and 10 bases separated the two germline ends. The CDR3 is 12 amino acids. Germline V gene sequence: CDR1 SGHDN, CDR2 FVKESK. The CDR3 reads CASSRALSEQYF. DNA of the CDR3: TGTGCCAGCAGCCGGGCCCTAAGCGAGCAGTACTTC.

This clonotype has at least ten counts. The chain joins TRBV7-2 to TRBJ1-1; D is unresolved. This CDR3 is 15 amino acids long. Germline V gene lookup returns CDR1 SGHTA and CDR2 FQGNSA. Deletions cut 2 bases from V and 4 bases from J, with 14 bases between. Written as DNA, the CDR3 is TGTGCCAGCAGCTTAAAACTAGCAGGAAGCACTGAAGCTTTCTTT. Protein: CASSLKLAGSTEAFF. The full variable domain, in which reference TRBV7-2 and TRBJ1-1 provide the parts outside the CDR3, is GAGVSQSPSNKVTEKGKDVELRCDPISGHTALYWYRQSLGQGLEFLIYFQGNSAPDKSGLPSDRFSAERTGGSVSTLTIQRTQQEDSAVYLCASSLKLAGSTEAFFGQGTRLTVV.

The chain is built from TRBV19 and TRBJ2-7; D possibly uses TRBD1 or TRBD2 (5 bases each). The germline gives CDR1 LNHDA, CDR2 SQIVND (reference sequence). The CDR3 contains 14 residues. V gave up 5 bases and J gave up 2 bases, with 13 bases separating them. The CDR3 region is CASSAGAGPYEQYF. CDR3 coding DNA: TGTGCCAGTAGTGCCGGGGCCGGTCCCTACGAGCAGTACTTC.

This clonotype was seen more than once but under ten times. The chain links TRBV30 to TRBJ2-3; D gene ambiguous. V was cut by 5 bases and J by 5 bases, with 14 bases left in between. CDR1 is GTSNPN and CDR2 is SVGIG in the germline V gene (reference sequence). The CDR3 runs 13 residues. The CDR3, as DNA: TGTGCCTGGGCGAGGACGGTGGGAGATACGCAGTATTTT. It translates to CAWARTVGDTQYF. The variable domain in full, with the rest retrieved from reference TRBV30 and TRBJ2-3, is SQTIHQWPATLVQPVGSPLSLECTVEGTSNPNLYWYRQAAGRGLQLLFYSVGIGQISSEVPQNLSASRPQDRQFILSSKKLLLSDSGFYLCAWARTVGDTQYFGPGTRLTVL.

This clonotype has a handful of counts. V is TRBV21-1 and J is TRBJ2-1; the table names TRBD2, a call not compared with the DNA. TRBV21-1 constitutes a pseudogene. The CDR3 consists of 17 residues. CDR3 nucleotides: TGTGCCAGCAGCAAAGGGGACTATAGCGGGATACCAAATGAGCAGTTCTTC. It yields the protein CASSKGDYSGIPNEQFF.

The V call is TRBV5-1, the J call TRBJ2-3, with 7 bases fitting TRBD2. Germline-derived CDR1 and CDR2 are SGHRS and YFSETQ. V shed 0 bases, J shed 3 bases, and the junction held 4 bases outside the gene matches. The CDR3 has 15 residues. The DNA of the CDR3 is TGCGCCAGCAGCTTGGTTGCGGGAGTTACAGATACGCAGTATTTT. Translating it yields CASSLVAGVTDTQYF.

This clonotype was counted a few times. The chain uses TRBV29-1 and TRBJ2-7, with 7 bases identical to TRBD1. J lost 3 bases, V lost 6 bases, and 8 bases had no gene match. From germline, CDR1 is SQVTM and CDR2 ANQGSEA. This CDR3 has 13 residues. The CDR3, as DNA: TGCAGCGTGACCGGGACAGCCAGCTACGAGCAGTACTTC. Residues: CSVTGTASYEQYF.

This clonotype has a count of ten or more. The chain uses TRBV24-1 and TRBJ1-1, with 8 bases that match TRBD1. Germline trimming cut 5 bases from V and 6 bases from J; bases unmatched to any gene: 7. The germline CDR1 and CDR2 sequences are KGHDR and SFDVKD. The CDR3 sequence is 14 residues long. CDR3 sequence reads: CATSGRTGFSEAFF. CDR3 DNA sequence: TGTGCCACCAGTGGGAGGACAGGGTTTTCTGAAGCTTTCTTT.

The V gene is TRBV30, the J gene TRBJ2-7; D is uncertain. V dropped 0 bases and J dropped 3 bases, with 6 bases sitting between them. The length of the CDR3 is 12 residues. Germline CDR1 and CDR2: GTSNPN and SVGIG (reference sequence). The CDR3 sequence is CAWSVSFYEQYF. The CDR3 coding sequence is TGTGCCTGGAGTGTAAGCTTCTACGAGCAGTACTTC.

J is TRBJ1-1 and V is TRBV12-3 or TRBV12-4; unclear D gene. The CDR3 has 13 residues. V gave up 5 bases and J gave up 6 bases, with 13 bases separating them. The DNA of the CDR3 is TGTGCCAGCAGTATTTATCCCCTGCCTGAAGCTTTCTTT. It is translated as CASSIYPLPEAFF.

The chain links TRBV12-3 or TRBV12-4 to TRBJ2-3, with no clear D. The V end lost 6 bases, the J end lost 6 bases, and 10 bases lay between the germline ends. The CDR3 covers 12 residues. The CDR3 is CASSPSEDTQYF. In DNA form, the CDR3 reads TGTGCCAGCAGCCCGTCGGAGGATACGCAGTATTTT.

There are a few counts of this clonotype. The chain has TRBV19 and TRBJ2-7; D not certain. V lost 6 bases, J lost 0 bases, and 15 bases lay in between. This CDR3 is built from 15 residues. CDR1 is LNHDA, CDR2 SQIVND, per germline (reference sequence). CDR3 DNA: TGTGCCAGTAGCCCATTCGACACTGACTCCTACGAGCAGTACTTC. This sequence encodes CASSPFDTDSYEQYF.

The table lists this clonotype with many counts. The chain carries TRBV6-4 and TRBJ2-1, with 9 bases aligning to TRBD1. CDR3 length: 15 amino acids. Losses at the gene ends were 2 bases for V and 9 bases for J; bases not matched to a gene: 8. The germline V gene has CDR1 MRHNA and CDR2 SNTAGT. CDR3 region: CASSDRGTGLSEQFF. CDR3 in DNA: TGTGCCAGCAGTGACCGGGGGACAGGGTTATCTGAGCAGTTCTTC.

This clonotype was found many times. The genes are TRBV9 and TRBJ1-5, with 8 bases identical to TRBD1. This CDR3 comprises 15 residues. Germline lookup yields CDR1 SGDLS and CDR2 YYNGEE. The junction had 11 bases not matched to a gene; V was cut back by 3 bases and J by 9 bases. CDR3 in DNA: TGTGCCAGCAGCGCCTCCGACAGGGGCGACGTGCCCCAGCATTTT. Protein: CASSASDRGDVPQHF.

This chain connects TRBV19 to TRBJ2-2; D is possibly TRBD1 (5 bases). This CDR3 contains 15 residues. V shed 4 bases and J shed 4 bases, with 13 bases lying between them. Germline loops: CDR1 LNHDA, CDR2 SQIVND (reference sequence). The CDR3 is CASSTSTGPTGELFF. The DNA of the CDR3 is TGTGCCAGTAGTACTTCCACAGGTCCCACCGGGGAGCTGTTTTTT. The full variable domain, rest sourced from reference TRBV19 and TRBJ2-2, is DGGITQSPKYLFRKEGQNVTLSCEQNLNHDAMYWYRQDPGQGLRLIYYSQIVNDFQKGDIAEGYSVSREKKESFPLTVTSAQKNPTAFYLCASSTSTGPTGELFFGEGSRLTVL.

This clonotype occurred a few times. This sequence joins TRBV21-1 and TRBJ1-2; no DNA check was done on the table's D call, TRBD1. TRBV21-1 is described as a pseudogene. The length of the CDR3 is 14 residues. CDR3 bases: TGTGCCAGCATCTCGAGGGACAGGGGGCATGGCTACACCTTC. Its translation: CASISRDRGHGYTF.

This sequence joins TRBV19 and TRBJ1-2, with D hard to call. The V end lost 2 bases, the J end lost 3 bases, and 16 bases lay between the germline ends. The CDR3 covers 16 residues. Germline-derived CDR1 and CDR2 are LNHDA and SQIVND (reference sequence). CDR3 nucleotides: TGTGCCAGTAGTATAATCTTGACAACAAGAGACTATGGCTACACCTTC. Translated, it gives CASSIILTTRDYGYTF.

This clonotype was seen only once. This chain uses TRBV12-3 or TRBV12-4 with TRBJ1-1, with D perhaps matching TRBD1 (5 bases). The CDR3 consists of 15 residues. The V end was cut by 7 bases, the J end by 2 bases, with 17 bases between. Here the CDR3 reads CASTATPQGNTEAFF. The CDR3 nucleotides are TGTGCCAGCACCGCTACCCCTCAGGGAAACACTGAAGCTTTCTTT.

The V and J genes are TRBV29-1 and TRBJ2-4, with a possible D match to TRBD1 (6 bases). This CDR3 has 12 amino acids. In germline, CDR1 is SQVTM, CDR2 ANQGSEA. Trimming cost V 7 bases and J 1 base, with 8 bases left between them. This chain's CDR3 is CSGDRAKNIQYF. The CDR3 nucleotides are TGCAGCGGAGACAGGGCCAAAAACATTCAGTACTTC.

This clonotype was detected a few times. The rearrangement uses TRBV24-1 and TRBJ2-2, with TRBD1 as a possible D gene (5 bases). V was trimmed by 6 bases and J by 1 base, leaving 8 bases between them. Germline V gene sequence: CDR1 KGHDR, CDR2 SFDVKD. The CDR3 runs to 14 residues. CDR3 sequence: CATSRDRNTGELFF. The CDR3 nucleotides are TGTGCCACCAGTAGAGACAGGAACACCGGGGAGCTGTTTTTT.

This chain links TRBV21-1 with TRBJ1-1. TRBV21-1 is listed as a pseudogene. This CDR3 has 10 amino acids. CDR3 loop: CATSPTEAFF. CDR3 sequence (DNA): TGTGCCACCTCCCCAACTGAAGCTTTCTTT.

This clonotype was picked up a small number of times. The rearrangement joins TRBV11-1 to TRBJ2-3; 10 bases map to TRBD1. CDR1 and CDR2 from the germline V gene are SGHAT and FQDESV (reference sequence). The V gene end was trimmed by 4 bases and the J gene end by 2 bases; junction bases not matched to a gene: 3. The CDR3 is 15 amino acids. CDR3 coding DNA: TGTGCCAGCAGCTGGGGACAGGGGTACACAGATACGCAGTATTTT. This encodes CASSWGQGYTDTQYF.

The chain joins TRBV4-2 to TRBJ2-2; a possible D gene is TRBD1 (6 bases). This CDR3 spans 17 amino acids. V was shortened by 3 bases and J by 1 base, with 15 bases between the two germline ends. Germline-derived CDR1 and CDR2 are LGHNA and YNFKEQ. The CDR3 here is CASSQPPGTLNTGELFF. CDR3 in DNA: TGTGCCAGCAGCCAGCCGCCCGGGACATTGAACACCGGGGAGCTGTTTTTT.

For the CDR3, the DNA is TGCGCCAGCAGCCTTCTACCGGGACAGGATAATCAGCCCCAGCATTTT. Encoded protein: CASSLLPGQDNQPQHF. V and J are TRBV5-1 and TRBJ1-5; TRBD1 matches 8 bases. V was pared by 4 bases and J by 4 bases, with 10 bases of the junction left unmatched. The CDR3 has 16 residues. CDR1 SGHRS and CDR2 YFSETQ come from the germline V gene.

This clonotype has more than one count but fewer than ten. The chain recombines TRBV27 with TRBJ2-1; TRBD2 aligns across 10 bases. Germline CDR1 MNHEY, CDR2 SMNVEV (reference sequence). J gave up 7 bases and V 3 bases, and 6 bases lay outside the gene matches. The CDR3 loop spans 15 amino acids. The chain's CDR3 is CASSFGPSGSNEQFF. The CDR3 coding sequence is TGTGCCAGCAGTTTTGGTCCTAGCGGGAGTAATGAGCAGTTCTTC.

This clonotype was picked up a small number of times. The J gene is TRBJ2-7, the V gene TRBV24-1; no clear D. The V gene's germline CDR1 is KGHDR and CDR2 SFDVKD. V was cut by 4 bases and J by 5 bases, with 8 bases left in between. The CDR3 spans 12 residues. In DNA, the CDR3 is TGTGCCACCAGTGACTACAAGGACGAGCAGTACTTC. This gives the protein CATSDYKDEQYF.

This chain links TRBV6-6 with TRBJ2-2; 7 bases line up with TRBD1. The J segment lost 4 bases and the V segment lost 6 bases, leaving 8 bases of the junction unmatched. Looked up from germline, CDR1 is MNHNY and CDR2 is SVGAGI (reference sequence). The CDR3 consists of 15 residues. The CDR3 loop is CASSRDSTSTGELFF. CDR3 bases: TGTGCCAGCAGCAGGGACAGCACTAGCACCGGGGAGCTGTTTTTT.

This clonotype was observed many times. V usage is TRBV7-9 and J usage is TRBJ2-5; unclear D gene. The CDR3 is made up of 11 amino acids. V shed 4 bases and J shed 2 bases, with 2 bases lying between them. Germline V gives CDR1 SEHNR, CDR2 FQNEAQ (reference sequence). CDR3 coding DNA: TGTGCCAGCAGCTCGCAAGAGACCCAGTACTTC. It translates to CASSSQETQYF.